A selection of T cell receptor beta chains follows, all from one sample in a study of T cells in Graves' hyperthyroidism and ophthalmopathy. TCRdb processed the multiplex PCR reads anew with MiXCR; each CDR3 protein has one entry. The sample contains a few hundred thousand distinct CDR3 sequences, roughly 46% of which appear only once. What was sequenced was peripheral blood or thyroid tissue (not recorded which). The source is an adult woman with Graves' disease, either hyperthyroidism or ophthalmopathy (not recorded which). Each CDR3 is given with its conserved first and last residue. Each record gives: CDR3 protein, CDR3 DNA, clone size, V gene, D gene, J gene. A D gene is named only where the DNA matches it firmly. Size is omitted from some rows. Given values are once, few, many or a class for expanded clones.

CDR3 protein: CATSRASYGYTF; CDR3 DNA: TGTGCCACCAGCAGAGCAAGCTATGGCTACACCTTC; clone size: .; V gene: TRBV15; D gene: .; J gene: TRBJ1-2
CDR3 protein: CASSHGRRGNSPLHF; CDR3 DNA: TGTGCCAGCAGCCATGGACGACGGGGGAATTCACCCCTCCACTTT; clone size: .; V gene: TRBV14; D gene: .; J gene: TRBJ1-6
CDR3 protein: CASSLWGADEQYF; CDR3 DNA: TGTGCCAGCAGCTTGTGGGGGGCGGATGAGCAGTACTTC; clone size: .; V gene: TRBV11-2; D gene: .; J gene: TRBJ2-7
CDR3 protein: CASSLLQGTYQPQHF; CDR3 DNA: TGTGCCAGCAGTTTACTCCAAGGGACCTATCAGCCCCAGCATTTT; clone size: .; V gene: TRBV27; D gene: .; J gene: TRBJ1-5
CDR3 protein: CASSASGLGGTEAFF; CDR3 DNA: TGTGCCAGCAGTGCTAGCGGTTTAGGGGGCACTGAAGCTTTCTTT; clone size: .; V gene: TRBV2; D gene: .; J gene: TRBJ1-1
CDR3 protein: CASSLGGRDTQYF; CDR3 DNA: TGTGCCAGCAGCTTGGGAGGGCGGGATACGCAGTATTTT; clone size: .; V gene: TRBV25-1; D gene: TRBD2; J gene: TRBJ2-3
CDR3 protein: CAISDPSREGGHNTGELFF; CDR3 DNA: TGTGCCATCAGTGATCCCTCGAGGGAGGGGGGACACAACACCGGGGAGCTGTTTTTT; clone size: .; V gene: TRBV10-3; D gene: .; J gene: TRBJ2-2
CDR3 protein: CASKFSGTAYEQYF; CDR3 DNA: TGTGCCAGCAAGTTCAGCGGGACAGCCTACGAGCAGTACTTC; clone size: many; V gene: TRBV2; D gene: .; J gene: TRBJ2-7
CDR3 protein: CASRPGRSSYEQYF; CDR3 DNA: TGTGCCAGCCGTCCTGGACGGAGCTCCTACGAGCAGTACTTC; clone size: .; V gene: TRBV7-9; D gene: .; J gene: TRBJ2-7
CDR3 protein: CASSFRGVLSMNTEAFF; CDR3 DNA: TGTGCCAGCAGTTTCAGGGGAGTCCTTTCGATGAACACTGAAGCTTTCTTT; clone size: .; V gene: TRBV2; D gene: .; J gene: TRBJ1-1
CDR3 protein: CASSLVAGFGNTIYF; CDR3 DNA: TGTGCCAGCAGCTTAGTAGCCGGCTTCGGAAACACCATATATTTT; clone size: many; V gene: TRBV7-9; D gene: .; J gene: TRBJ1-3
CDR3 protein: CSARDRRGHQPQYF; CDR3 DNA: TGCAGTGCTAGAGATCGAAGGGGTCATCAGCCCCAGTACTTC; clone size: .; V gene: TRBV20-1; D gene: .; J gene: TRBJ2-5
CDR3 protein: CSARVEQGHGYTF; CDR3 DNA: TGCAGTGCTAGAGTAGAACAGGGCCATGGCTACACCTTC; clone size: .; V gene: TRBV20-1; D gene: .; J gene: TRBJ1-2
CDR3 protein: CASILMGQGNGYTF; CDR3 DNA: TGTGCCAGCATCCTTATGGGACAGGGTAATGGCTACACCTTC; clone size: .; V gene: TRBV7-2; D gene: TRBD1; J gene: TRBJ1-2
CDR3 protein: CATSENGSGETQYF; CDR3 DNA: TGTGCCACCAGTGAGAACGGGAGCGGAGAGACCCAGTACTTC; clone size: .; V gene: TRBV24-1; D gene: .; J gene: TRBJ2-5
CDR3 protein: CASSHSQGEAFF; CDR3 DNA: TGCGCCAGCAGCCATTCCCAGGGTGAAGCTTTCTTT; clone size: many; V gene: TRBV4-1; D gene: .; J gene: TRBJ1-1
CDR3 protein: CSVVQSTTYEQYF; CDR3 DNA: TGCAGCGTTGTTCAGAGCACTACCTACGAGCAGTACTTC; clone size: few; V gene: TRBV29-1; D gene: .; J gene: TRBJ2-7
CDR3 protein: CAWSGAGGRLYEQYF; CDR3 DNA: TGTGCCTGGAGTGGAGCGGGAGGGAGGCTCTACGAGCAGTACTTC; clone size: few; V gene: TRBV30; D gene: TRBD2; J gene: TRBJ2-7
CDR3 protein: CASSQVKLGYTF; CDR3 DNA: TGCGCCAGCAGCCAAGTCAAACTCGGCTACACCTTC; clone size: many; V gene: TRBV4-1; D gene: .; J gene: TRBJ1-2
CDR3 protein: CASSQPGTYEQYF; CDR3 DNA: TGTGCCAGCAGCCAGCCTGGGACCTACGAGCAGTACTTC; clone size: .; V gene: TRBV7-3; D gene: .; J gene: TRBJ2-7
CDR3 protein: CASSYPRQGATNQPQHF; CDR3 DNA: TGTGCCAGCAGTTACCCAAGACAGGGAGCTACCAATCAGCCCCAGCATTTT; clone size: once; V gene: TRBV6-5; D gene: TRBD1; J gene: TRBJ1-5
CDR3 protein: CASSSTGRRANTGELFF; CDR3 DNA: TGTGCCAGCAGCTCCACAGGGCGACGGGCGAACACCGGGGAGCTGTTTTTT; clone size: .; V gene: TRBV13; D gene: .; J gene: TRBJ2-2
CDR3 protein: CASSLAGGREETQYF; CDR3 DNA: TGCGCCAGCAGCTTAGCGGGAGGGCGTGAGGAGACCCAGTACTTC; clone size: many; V gene: TRBV5-1; D gene: TRBD2; J gene: TRBJ2-5
CDR3 protein: CASSQPSAYGYTF; CDR3 DNA: TGTGCCAGCAGCCAACCATCGGCGTATGGCTACACCTTC; clone size: .; V gene: TRBV5-4; D gene: .; J gene: TRBJ1-2
CDR3 protein: CASSTGRTGELFF; CDR3 DNA: TGTGCCAGCAGCACGGGGCGCACCGGGGAGCTGTTTTTT; clone size: many; V gene: TRBV5-4; D gene: .; J gene: TRBJ2-2
CDR3 protein: CASSLEGRSVDPRHF; CDR3 DNA: TGTGCCAGCAGCTTAGAAGGGCGGTCAGTAGATCCCCGGCATTTT; clone size: .; V gene: TRBV7-8; D gene: .; J gene: TRBJ1-5
CDR3 protein: CASSYGRVENTGELFF; CDR3 DNA: TGTGCTAGCAGCTACGGACGCGTCGAGAACACCGGGGAGCTGTTTTTT; clone size: many; V gene: TRBV7-7; D gene: .; J gene: TRBJ2-2
CDR3 protein: CASSQATANSEAFF; CDR3 DNA: TGTGCCAGCAGCCAAGCGACAGCCAACTCTGAAGCTTTCTTT; clone size: many; V gene: TRBV7-9; D gene: .; J gene: TRBJ1-1
CDR3 protein: CAISDPGRPRGGYTF; CDR3 DNA: TGTGCCATCAGTGACCCCGGACGGCCGCGCGGTGGCTACACCTTC; clone size: .; V gene: TRBV10-3; D gene: .; J gene: TRBJ1-2
CDR3 protein: CSAPRGVHQPQHF; CDR3 DNA: TGCAGTGCTCCTCGAGGGGTCCATCAGCCCCAGCATTTT; clone size: .; V gene: TRBV20-1; D gene: .; J gene: TRBJ1-5
CDR3 protein: CATSSFEMNTEAFF; CDR3 DNA: TGTGCCACCAGCAGTTTCGAGATGAACACTGAAGCTTTCTTT; clone size: .; V gene: TRBV15; D gene: .; J gene: TRBJ1-1
CDR3 protein: CASSLTAASTDTQYF; CDR3 DNA: TGTGCCAGCAGCTTAACGGCGGCTAGCACAGATACGCAGTATTTT; clone size: .; V gene: TRBV7-3; D gene: .; J gene: TRBJ2-3
CDR3 protein: CASSFNPAETQYF; CDR3 DNA: TGTGCCAGCAGCTTTAACCCGGCAGAGACCCAGTACTTC; clone size: many; V gene: TRBV14; D gene: .; J gene: TRBJ2-5
CDR3 protein: CSAERGTDSYTF; CDR3 DNA: TGCAGCGCCGAAAGGGGGACAGACAGCTACACCTTC; clone size: few; V gene: TRBV29-1; D gene: TRBD1; J gene: TRBJ1-2
CDR3 protein: CASSSIGYSGEAFF; CDR3 DNA: TGTGCCAGCAGTTCTATCGGTTATTCGGGGGAAGCTTTCTTT; clone size: .; V gene: TRBV6-5; D gene: .; J gene: TRBJ1-1